This T cell receptor beta chain emerged from a study of cytotoxic CD8 clonotypes in ibrutinib-treated CLL. Turning to this clone: Its antigen is currently unknown.

Study findings and constraints: Rising at ibrutinib response, clonality subsequently fell back toward baseline at progression. Against age-matched healthy donors, baseline clonality ran higher and tracked circulating CD8+ T-cell counts.

This CDR3 is 13 amino acids long. J lost 6 bases, V lost 5 bases, and 5 bases had no gene match. Germline values: CDR1 SEHNR, CDR2 FQNEAQ (reference sequence). Libraries were prepared by immunoSEQ multiplex PCR; TCRdb keeps only in-frame clonotypes and omits some of them. The sample shows approximately 300,000 clones, roughly 85% of them seen only once. The authors obtained around 2 micrograms of genomic DNA from cryopreserved PBMCs for TCR beta libraries. The sample consisted of PBMCs, taken before ibrutinib treatment. This clonotype was sampled from a human donor with chronic lymphocytic leukemia. The V gene is TRBV7-9, the J gene TRBJ1-2, with TRBD1 matching 8 bases. The CDR3 loop is CASSLRQGNGYTF. The CDR3 DNA follows: TGTGCCAGCAGCCTCCGACAGGGGAATGGCTACACCTTC.